This T cell receptor beta chain was obtained from a study of metastatic and nonmetastatic thyroid tumors. No treatment had been given to any patient before thyroid surgery. Study processing details: A classifier of distant metastasis in papillary thyroid cancer was built from CDR3 differences (across clinicopathological groups). TCRdb ran MiXCR on the PCR reads. The V and J calls follow TCRdb's processing rather than the paper's. This table has roughly 20,000 clones, 15% to 20% appearing once. This clone was detected many times. Its cognate antigen is unknown. Broader study findings: According to reports, the diversity of TCR beta was significantly higher in malignant thyroid tumors than in benign nodules, and this held in both blood and tumor samples.

Sequenced material: blood. This receptor was identified in a male donor with papillary thyroid cancer or a benign thyroid nodule (not recorded which). Some clones in this sample may be carry-over from other donors' samples.

The CDR3 nucleotides read TGTGCCAGCAGTGGACGTTGGACAGGGGGTAATTCACCCCTCCACTTT. Protein sequence: CASSGRWTGGNSPLHF. The chain links TRBV6-1 to TRBJ1-6, with 10 bases identical to TRBD1. This CDR3 comprises 16 residues. The J segment lost 6 bases and the V segment lost 4 bases, leaving 6 bases of the junction unmatched. Per the germline V gene, CDR1 is MNHNS and CDR2 is SASEGT.